Presented here are 27 T cell receptor beta chains from one specimen sequenced in a study of blood T cell repertoires in COVID-19. Assay: immunoSEQ multiplex PCR; the TCRdb copy retains only in-frame clones and omits some. The data hold 150,000 or so clones, with approximately 81% observed a single time. The sequenced material came from peripheral blood. These receptors were collected from a woman in her forties or fifties with COVID-19, enrolled during active disease.

This chain uses TRBV19 with TRBJ2-2; D is unclear. This CDR3 is 15 amino acids long. The V end lost 8 bases, the J end lost 2 bases, and 15 bases lay between the germline ends. CDR1 and CDR2 from the germline V gene are LNHDA and SQIVND (reference sequence). The CDR3 DNA sequence: TGTGCCAGTGGTACAAACGAAGCCAACACCGGGGAGCTGTTTTTT. This gives the protein CASGTNEANTGELFF.

This chain joins TRBV6-5 and TRBJ1-6, with TRBD1 matching 8 bases. This CDR3 has 15 residues. With 2 bases clipped from V and 10 bases from J, the junction kept 7 bases outside the gene matches. In germline, CDR1 is MNHEY, CDR2 SVGAGI. CDR3 sequence (DNA): TGTGCCAGCAGTTACGATGACAGGGGAGGGTCACCCCTCCACTTT. This sequence encodes CASSYDDRGGSPLHF.

J is TRBJ1-3 and V is TRBV28; D possibly corresponds to TRBD1 (5 bases). The CDR3 is made up of 15 amino acids. Trimming pared 5 bases from V and 4 bases from J, leaving 15 bases between. Germline values: CDR1 MDHEN, CDR2 SYDVKM. DNA for the CDR3: TGTGCCAGCAGTACTGCCGGGGGAGGGGGAAACACCATATATTTT. Encoded protein: CASSTAGGGGNTIYF.

The chain recombines TRBV5-4 with TRBJ2-4; 11 nucleotides line up with TRBD1. This CDR3 is 17 amino acids long. The trim removed 4 bases at V and 3 bases at J, leaving 9 bases unmatched. From germline, CDR1 is SGHNT and CDR2 YYREEE (reference sequence). CDR3 region: CASSPDAGTGGKNIQYF. In DNA form, the CDR3 reads TGTGCCAGCAGCCCAGACGCCGGGACAGGGGGCAAAAACATTCAGTACTTC.

J is TRBJ2-7 and V is TRBV9, with 8 nucleotides matching TRBD1. The CDR3 has 14 residues. CDR1 is SGDLS and CDR2 is YYNGEE in the germline V gene. V dropped 4 bases and J dropped 7; count of bases not matched to a gene: 10. CDR3 loop: CASSTNTGGREQYF. CDR3 nucleotide sequence: TGTGCCAGCAGCACCAATACAGGGGGGAGGGAGCAGTACTTC.

This chain connects TRBV7-8 to TRBJ2-1, with 12 bases matching TRBD2. The V gene's germline CDR1 is SGHVS and CDR2 FQNEAQ. V was clipped by 4 bases and J by 6 bases; unmatched bases: 7. This CDR3 is built from 16 residues. The CDR3: CASSWTSGAQGNEQFF. CDR3 nucleotides: TGTGCCAGCAGCTGGACTAGCGGGGCCCAAGGCAATGAGCAGTTCTTC.

The chain combines TRBV4-1 with TRBJ2-7; D is unclear. V dropped 0 bases and J dropped 2 bases, with 14 bases sitting between them. CDR3 size: 16 residues. CDR1 is MGHRA, CDR2 YSYEKL, per germline. CDR3 protein: CASSQDTPNPAYEQYF. The CDR3 DNA sequence: TGCGCCAGCAGCCAAGATACCCCTAATCCCGCCTACGAGCAGTACTTC.

The J gene is TRBJ1-2, the V gene TRBV14, with D unclear. Trimming took 2 bases from V and 0 from J, leaving 10 bases between them. The CDR3 has 15 amino acids. Germline V gene data show CDR1 as SGHDN and CDR2 as FVKESK. The CDR3 region has the DNA TGTGCCAGCAGCCAAAGCGGGAGAGCTAACTATGGCTACACCTTC. It codes for CASSQSGRANYGYTF.

The chain employs TRBV6-5 and TRBJ2-7; tentative D call: TRBD2 (6 bases). The germline gives CDR1 MNHEY, CDR2 SVGAGI. There are 14 residues in the CDR3. Trimming cost V 5 bases and J 3 bases, with 14 bases left between them. The CDR3 sequence is CASSTPGVHYEQYF. The CDR3 DNA sequence: TGTGCCAGCAGTACCCCGGGAGTGCACTACGAGCAGTACTTC.

This clone was counted a single time. This rearrangement joins TRBV14 to TRBJ2-1; a possible D gene is TRBD1 (6 bases). CDR3 size: 12 residues. V was pared by 8 bases and J by 6 bases, with 11 bases between. The V gene's germline CDR1 is SGHDN and CDR2 FVKESK. CDR3 in amino acids: CASWGLVNEQFF. The DNA for the CDR3 is TGTGCCAGCTGGGGGCTAGTCAATGAGCAGTTCTTC. Full variable domain (remainder filled in from reference TRBV14 and TRBJ2-1): EAGVTQFPSHSVIEKGQTVTLRCDPISGHDNLYWYRRVMGKEIKFLLHFVKESKQDESGMPNNRFLAERTGGTYSTLKVQPAELEDSGVYFCASWGLVNEQFFGPGTRLTVL.

This sequence joins TRBV5-6 and TRBJ1-4; TRBD1 agrees at 8 bases. Per the germline V gene, CDR1 is SGHDT and CDR2 is YYEEEE. The CDR3 contains 14 residues. The V gene end was trimmed by 4 bases and the J gene end by 7 bases; junction bases not matched to a gene: 6. The CDR3: CASSTQGAGEKLFF. In DNA form, the CDR3 reads TGTGCCAGCAGCACGCAGGGGGCAGGTGAAAAACTGTTTTTT.

V gene TRBV10-3 combines with J gene TRBJ1-2, with D possibly being TRBD1 (5 bases). CDR3 size: 12 residues. V lost 6 bases and J lost 2, with 7 bases in between. CDR1 is ENHRY, CDR2 SYGVKD, per germline. The CDR3 sequence: CAIRQDNYGYTF. The CDR3, as DNA: TGTGCCATCAGACAGGACAACTATGGCTACACCTTC.

The rearrangement links TRBV5-1 to TRBJ2-1; possibly TRBD2 for D (6 bases). Germline-derived CDR1 and CDR2 are SGHRS and YFSETQ. Trimming left V 4 bases short and J 0 bases short, with 14 bases between. This CDR3 contains 16 residues. CDR3 sequence (DNA): TGCGCCAGCAGCGGAGGGGTAACTCTCTCCTACAATGAGCAGTTCTTC. Amino acid sequence: CASSGGVTLSYNEQFF.

The chain couples TRBV4-1 to TRBJ1-2; a weak D match, TRBD1 (5 bases). Germline V gene data show CDR1 as MGHRA and CDR2 as YSYEKL. V lost 0 bases and J lost 3, with 14 bases in between. This CDR3 contains 16 residues. CDR3 protein: CASSQDGETGYYGYTF. CDR3 coding DNA: TGCGCCAGCAGCCAAGATGGGGAAACAGGTTACTATGGCTACACCTTC.

This clone was seen more than once but under ten times. CDR3 bases: TGTGCCAGCAGCCCGCGGACGGGAGGGGTAACCGGGGAGCTGTTTTTT. This codes for CASSPRTGGVTGELFF. This chain joins TRBV7-2 and TRBJ2-2; 8 bases are a match to TRBD2. This CDR3 is 16 amino acids long. With V trimmed by 5 bases and J by 5 bases, 10 bases remained unmatched. The germline gives CDR1 SGHTA, CDR2 FQGNSA.

The CDR3, as DNA: TGTGCCAGCAGATACCCCCAGGGGGGCTCTGAAGCTTTCTTT. Protein sequence: CASRYPQGGSEAFF. This chain joins TRBV6-5 and TRBJ1-1, with TRBD1 matching 7 bases. Germline loops: CDR1 MNHEY, CDR2 SVGAGI. V shed 6 bases, J shed 6 bases, and the junction held 10 bases outside the gene matches. This CDR3 comprises 14 residues.

The chain uses TRBV7-6 and TRBJ1-6; D is perhaps TRBD1 (5 bases). The germline V and J ends were trimmed by 3 bases and 7 bases, with 16 bases remaining between them. This CDR3 comprises 16 residues. Germline loops: CDR1 SGHVS, CDR2 FNYEAQ. For the CDR3, the DNA is TGTGCCAGCAGCTTGCTAGAGGACACCGAAAATTCACCCCTCCACTTT. This translates into CASSLLEDTENSPLHF. Drawing the rest from reference TRBV7-6 and TRBJ1-6, the complete variable domain is GAGVSQSPRYKVTKRGQDVALRCDPISGHVSLYWYRQALGQGPEFLTYFNYEAQQDKSGLPNDRFSAERPEGSISTLTIQRTEQRDSAMYRCASSLLEDTENSPLHFGNGTRLTVT.

This clone was seen a few times. CDR3 protein: CASSDRGWDQPQHF. DNA for the CDR3: TGTGCCAGCAGTGACAGGGGATGGGATCAGCCCCAGCATTTT. V usage is TRBV2 and J usage is TRBJ1-5, with D tentatively TRBD1 (6 bases). Germline CDR1 and CDR2: SNHLY and FYNNEI. V was pared by 3 bases and J by 5 bases, with 11 bases between. The length of the CDR3 is 14 residues.

CDR3 protein: CASSPAGGSYEQYF. DNA of the CDR3: TGTGCCAGCAGCCCAGCGGGGGGCTCCTACGAGCAGTACTTC. This chain joins TRBV5-6 and TRBJ2-7; the match to TRBD2 covers 9 bases. Unmatched junction bases numbered 2, after V lost 4 bases and J lost 0 bases. The CDR3 loop spans 14 amino acids. Germline V gives CDR1 SGHDT, CDR2 YYEEEE.

The chain recombines TRBV10-3 with TRBJ2-5, with 9 bases fitting TRBD1. J gave up 4 bases and V 6 bases, and 12 bases lay outside the gene matches. The CDR3 spans 16 residues. CDR1 ENHRY and CDR2 SYGVKD come from the germline V gene. The CDR3 loop is CAISHRDREVGETQYF. The CDR3 DNA sequence: TGTGCCATCAGCCACCGGGACAGGGAGGTTGGAGAGACCCAGTACTTC.

The chain joins TRBV18 to TRBJ2-4, with D possibly TRBD1 on 5 matching bases. Trimming removed 3 bases from V and 0 bases from J, with 12 bases in between. This CDR3 has 16 residues. Germline values: CDR1 KGHSH, CDR2 LQKENI. The CDR3 DNA sequence: TGTGCCAGCTCACCGCGCGGACAACCAGCCAAAAACATTCAGTACTTC. It encodes CASSPRGQPAKNIQYF.

The V gene is TRBV30, the J gene TRBJ1-2; 7 nucleotides agree with TRBD1. This CDR3 contains 13 residues. Germline CDR1 GTSNPN, CDR2 SVGIG (reference sequence). V lost 0 bases, J lost 10 bases, and 8 bases stayed unmatched. In nucleotides, the CDR3 is TGTGCCTGGAGTGTCGGGGGCAGGGGGGACTACACCTTC. Translation gives CAWSVGGRGDYTF. Using reference TRBV30 and TRBJ1-2 for the parts outside the CDR3, the full variable domain is SQTIHQWPATLVQPVGSPLSLECTVEGTSNPNLYWYRQAAGRGLQLLFYSVGIGQISSEVPQNLSASRPQDRQFILSSKKLLLSDSGFYLCAWSVGGRGDYTFGSGTRLTVV.

Comments on this clone: The same CDR3 also results from other DNA sequences found in this sample. The CDR3 region has the DNA TGTGCCAGCAGCTTAGTAGCGGGGGGTGAGACCCAGTACTTC. Amino acids: CASSLVAGGETQYF. The chain joins TRBV7-9 to TRBJ2-5; TRBD2 matches 10 bases. The ends lost 1 base at V and 5 bases at J; junction bases unmatched: 1. The CDR3 spans 14 residues. Germline loops: CDR1 SEHNR, CDR2 FQNEAQ (reference sequence).

This chain joins TRBV6-5 and TRBJ1-2; D is perhaps TRBD1 (5 bases). The CDR3 covers 15 residues. Trimming left V 0 bases short and J 3 bases short, with 11 bases between. CDR1 and CDR2 (germline): MNHEY, SVGAGI. The CDR3 reads CASSYSFSRDYGYTF. For the CDR3, the DNA is TGTGCCAGCAGTTACTCGTTCTCCAGGGACTATGGCTACACCTTC.

The CDR3 DNA is TGTGCCAGCAGTTATACGACGGGGGGGCTATACGAGCAGTACTTC. The encoded protein is CASSYTTGGLYEQYF. V usage is TRBV6-2 or TRBV6-3 and J usage is TRBJ2-7, with 8 bases fitting TRBD2. V lost 3 bases, J lost 4 bases, and 8 bases stayed unmatched. Germline V gene data show CDR1 as MNHEY and CDR2 as SVGEGT. The CDR3 consists of 15 residues.

V usage is TRBV6-5 and J usage is TRBJ2-5; a possible D gene is TRBD1 (6 bases). Trimming cost V 6 bases and J 7 bases, with 15 bases left between them. In germline, CDR1 is MNHEY, CDR2 SVGAGI. The CDR3 loop spans 13 amino acids. The CDR3 protein is CASSQTGWGTQYF. CDR3 bases: TGTGCCAGCAGCCAGACAGGTTGGGGGACCCAGTACTTC.

The V gene is TRBV18, the J gene TRBJ2-2; a possible D gene is TRBD2 (5 bases). Germline V gene sequence: CDR1 KGHSH, CDR2 LQKENI. The CDR3 runs to 15 residues. Trimming took 0 bases from V and 6 from J, leaving 11 bases between them. The chain's CDR3 is CASSPPMRVAGELFF. CDR3 sequence (DNA): TGTGCCAGCTCACCACCCATGCGGGTTGCCGGGGAGCTGTTTTTT.